Shown below are 14 T cell receptor beta chains from a single sample sequenced in a study of graft-versus-host responses after intestinal transplantation. The protocol was immunoSEQ multiplex PCR, while the TCRdb copy is restricted to in-frame clones and leaves out a portion. This sample yields nearly 100,000 clones, of which 90% are seen a single time; 15% to 20% belongs to the top ten. Material: PBMCs, obtained 450 to 480 days after intestinal transplant. These receptors all stem from a human patient who received an intestinal transplant, so some T cells may come from the graft donor.

The chain has TRBV11-3 and TRBJ2-5; D not certain. The CDR3 runs 15 residues. Germline V CDR1 and CDR2: SGHNT, YENEEA. V lost 0 bases to trimming and J lost 7 bases, with 15 bases between them. The CDR3 nucleotides read TGTGCCAGCAGCTTAGAAATCGGCCCCACCGGGACCCAGTACTTC. Protein: CASSLEIGPTGTQYF.

The V and J genes are TRBV7-9 and TRBJ1-1; D might be TRBD1 (5 bases). Germline CDR1 reads SEHNR; CDR2 reads FQNEAQ (reference sequence). The CDR3 has 16 residues. Trimming cost V 1 base and J 1 base, with 13 bases left between them. The CDR3 nucleotides read TGTGCCAGCAGCTTAGTGAGTATCAGGGCGAACACTGAAGCTTTCTTT. It is translated as CASSLVSIRANTEAFF.

This clone was seen only once. This chain uses TRBV19 with TRBJ2-2, with unresolved D. V gave up 2 bases and J gave up 2 bases, with 9 bases separating them. The length of the CDR3 is 15 residues. Germline-derived CDR1 and CDR2 are LNHDA and SQIVND (reference sequence). This CDR3 is CASSIRMDNTGELFF. The DNA of the CDR3 is TGTGCCAGTAGTATACGGATGGATAACACCGGGGAGCTGTTTTTT.

Worth noting for this clone: Distinct nucleotide sequences in the sample also encode this CDR3. The chain couples TRBV5-8 to TRBJ2-5, with 8 positions matching TRBD2. This CDR3 contains 13 residues. Germline V lookup: CDR1 SGHTS, CDR2 YDEGEE. The V gene end was trimmed by 2 bases and the J gene end by 5 bases; junction bases not matched to a gene: 2. CDR3 DNA: TGTGCCAGCAGCTTTCCGGGGGGGGAGACCCAGTACTTC. Its protein product is CASSFPGGETQYF. Together with reference TRBV5-8 and TRBJ2-5, the CDR3 gives the full variable domain: EAGVTQSPTHLIKTRGQQATLRCSPISGHTSVYWYQQALGLGLQFLLWYDEGEERNRGNFPPRFSGRQFPNYSSELNVNALELEDSALYLCASSFPGGETQYFGPGTRLLVL.

To note about this clone: At one boundary the junction diverges from the germline segment, which might be a read error. The CDR3 reads CASSPGQGAGEQYF. DNA of the CDR3: TGTGCTAGCAGCCCAGGACAGGGGGCGGGAGAGCAGTACTTC. The chain has TRBV7-7 and TRBJ2-7, with TRBD1 identical over 11 bases. CDR1 SSHAT and CDR2 FNYEAQ come from the germline V gene (reference sequence). The length of the CDR3 is 14 residues. Together with reference TRBV7-7 and TRBJ2-7, the CDR3 gives the full variable domain: GAGVSQSPRYKVTKRGQDVTLRCDPISSHATLYWYQQALGQGPEFLTYFNYEAQPDKSGLPSDRFSAERPEGSISTLTIQRTEQRDSAMYRCASSPGQGAGEQYFGPGTRLTVT.

This clone came up once. Distinct nucleotide sequences in the sample also encode this CDR3. This chain links TRBV18 with TRBJ1-2; 9 positions match TRBD1. With 3 bases clipped from V and 8 bases from J, the junction kept 4 bases outside the gene matches. CDR3 size: 13 residues. CDR1 is KGHSH, CDR2 LQKENI, per germline. The chain's CDR3 is CASSPVGQGGYTF. Here the CDR3 DNA reads TGTGCCAGCTCACCCGTAGGACAGGGGGGCTACACCTTC.

Worth noting for this clone: At the DNA level, this CDR3 is encoded by other sequences in the same sample as well. The V and J genes are TRBV20-1 and TRBJ1-2; D unclear. The V gene lost 0 bases and the J gene lost 5 bases, with 4 bases spanning the gap. The CDR3 runs 11 residues. Germline V CDR1 and CDR2: DFQATT, SNEGSKA (reference sequence). The CDR3 bases are TGCAGTGCTAGAGATGGTTATGGCTACACCTTC. Protein product: CSARDGYGYTF.

The V call is TRBV5-8, the J call TRBJ2-3; 11 bases match TRBD1. Unmatched junction bases numbered 2, after V lost 4 bases and J lost 4 bases. Per germline, CDR1 SGHTS and CDR2 YDEGEE. The CDR3 has 14 amino acids. As DNA, the CDR3 is TGTGCCAGCAGCGGGACAGGGGGGCCAGATACGCAGTATTTT. This sequence encodes CASSGTGGPDTQYF. Supplemented by reference TRBV5-8 and TRBJ2-3, the full variable domain reads EAGVTQSPTHLIKTRGQQATLRCSPISGHTSVYWYQQALGLGLQFLLWYDEGEERNRGNFPPRFSGRQFPNYSSELNVNALELEDSALYLCASSGTGGPDTQYFGPGTRLTVL.

The CDR3 bases are TGCGCCAGCAGCCAAGTAGGGCCCTACGAGCAGTACTTC. Amino acid sequence: CASSQVGPYEQYF. The rearrangement links TRBV4-1 to TRBJ2-7; no definite D call. Per germline, CDR1 MGHRA and CDR2 YSYEKL. Trimming removed 1 base from V and 2 bases from J, with 6 bases in between. CDR3 length: 13 amino acids.

The V call is TRBV6-1, the J call TRBJ1-2, with D perhaps matching TRBD1 (6 bases). The ends were cut back, 0 bases at V and 8 bases at J, with 19 bases in the middle. The CDR3 has 16 amino acids. The V gene's germline CDR1 is MNHNS and CDR2 SASEGT. As DNA, the CDR3 is TGTGCCAGCAGTGAAGCGCACCTCGCAGGGGCTAGAGGCTACACCTTC. It translates to CASSEAHLAGARGYTF.

This clone occurred a few times. The chain is built from TRBV7-3 and TRBJ2-3; 9 nucleotides match TRBD2. This CDR3 region has 15 residues. V was pared by 5 bases and J by 5 bases, with 8 bases of the junction left unmatched. The germline V gene has CDR1 SGHTA and CDR2 FQGTGA. CDR3 nucleotides: TGTGCCAGCAGCGCAGGGACTAGCACCTTAGATACGCAGTATTTT. It translates to CASSAGTSTLDTQYF.

The rearrangement joins TRBV19 to TRBJ1-6; D not certain. CDR1 is LNHDA, CDR2 SQIVND, per germline (reference sequence). Trimming stripped 1 base from V and 0 bases from J, with 7 bases between. This CDR3 has 16 amino acids. The CDR3, as DNA: TGTGCCAGTAGTATAGCGGCGAGCTCCTATAATTCACCCCTCCACTTT. This translates into CASSIAASSYNSPLHF.

The sample holds one count of this clone. The chain carries TRBV18 and TRBJ2-1; 7 nucleotides line up with TRBD2. Trimming cost V 4 bases and J 2 bases; bases outside gene matches: 5. The CDR3 totals 15 residues. From germline, CDR1 is KGHSH and CDR2 LQKENI. The CDR3 here is CASSHPGTTYNEQFF. The CDR3 DNA sequence: TGTGCCAGCTCACACCCCGGGACTACCTACAATGAGCAGTTCTTC.

This chain uses TRBV19 with TRBJ1-2; 7 bases align to TRBD1. The CDR3 contains 14 residues. Germline CDR1 LNHDA, CDR2 SQIVND (reference sequence). V was clipped by 1 base and J by 4 bases; unmatched bases: 3. Written as DNA, the CDR3 is TGTGCCAGTAGTATAGTTCCAGGGGGCTATGGCTACACCTTC. It encodes CASSIVPGGYGYTF.